The sequence of this TCR beta chain was determined in a study of blood T cell repertoires in COVID-19. Study as a whole: The analysed material was cDNA or gDNA that came from T cells, B-cell-depleted T cells, or PBMCs.

Produced via immunoSEQ multiplex PCR; TCRdb's table is partial and in-frame only. The sample lists 80,000 to 100,000 clones; roughly nine tenths were seen once. After removal of 0 bases from V and 2 bases from J, the junction contained 3 bases not matched to a gene. The CDR3 contains 16 residues. Germline V gene lookup returns CDR1 SGHAT and CDR2 FQDESV (reference sequence). This clonotype was sampled from a human donor with active COVID-19. The donor label of this sample is uncertain. The chain has TRBV11-1 and TRBJ2-5, with 10 bases matching TRBD2. The sample taken for sequencing was peripheral blood. The DNA of the CDR3 is TGTGCCAGCAGCTTAGCGTTAGCGGGGGGTCAAGAGACCCAGTACTTC. This sequence encodes CASSLALAGGQETQYF.